This T cell receptor (beta chain) comes out of a study of OX40 agonist ivuxolimab in advanced cancers. Sequencing was performed with immunoSEQ multiplex PCR; in TCRdb, only in-frame clones are kept and a portion is missing. Among some 90,000 clones listed, 70% to 90% were seen once. Trimming shortened V by 5 bases and J by 2 bases, and 13 bases separated the two germline ends. Germline CDR1 MDHEN, CDR2 SYDVKM. The CDR3 length is 15 residues. The gene calls are TRBV28 and TRBJ1-5; D gene unclear. This receptor was taken from an adult with an advanced solid tumor such as melanoma, head and neck, liver or kidney cancer. The input for sequencing was CD4+ or CD8+ T cells sorted from blood, taken in a trial of the OX40 agonist ivuxolimab. The CDR3 nucleotides are TGTGCCAGCAGTCTCCCCGGCGGAGGCAATCAGCCCCAGCATTTT. Amino acids: CASSLPGGGNQPQHF. Looking up the rest from reference TRBV28 and TRBJ1-5 gives the full variable domain: DVKVTQSSRYLVKRTGEKVFLECVQDMDHENMFWYRQDPGLGLRLIYFSYDVKMKEKGDIPEGYSVSREKKERFSLILESASTNQTSMYLCASSLPGGGNQPQHFGDGTRLSIL.